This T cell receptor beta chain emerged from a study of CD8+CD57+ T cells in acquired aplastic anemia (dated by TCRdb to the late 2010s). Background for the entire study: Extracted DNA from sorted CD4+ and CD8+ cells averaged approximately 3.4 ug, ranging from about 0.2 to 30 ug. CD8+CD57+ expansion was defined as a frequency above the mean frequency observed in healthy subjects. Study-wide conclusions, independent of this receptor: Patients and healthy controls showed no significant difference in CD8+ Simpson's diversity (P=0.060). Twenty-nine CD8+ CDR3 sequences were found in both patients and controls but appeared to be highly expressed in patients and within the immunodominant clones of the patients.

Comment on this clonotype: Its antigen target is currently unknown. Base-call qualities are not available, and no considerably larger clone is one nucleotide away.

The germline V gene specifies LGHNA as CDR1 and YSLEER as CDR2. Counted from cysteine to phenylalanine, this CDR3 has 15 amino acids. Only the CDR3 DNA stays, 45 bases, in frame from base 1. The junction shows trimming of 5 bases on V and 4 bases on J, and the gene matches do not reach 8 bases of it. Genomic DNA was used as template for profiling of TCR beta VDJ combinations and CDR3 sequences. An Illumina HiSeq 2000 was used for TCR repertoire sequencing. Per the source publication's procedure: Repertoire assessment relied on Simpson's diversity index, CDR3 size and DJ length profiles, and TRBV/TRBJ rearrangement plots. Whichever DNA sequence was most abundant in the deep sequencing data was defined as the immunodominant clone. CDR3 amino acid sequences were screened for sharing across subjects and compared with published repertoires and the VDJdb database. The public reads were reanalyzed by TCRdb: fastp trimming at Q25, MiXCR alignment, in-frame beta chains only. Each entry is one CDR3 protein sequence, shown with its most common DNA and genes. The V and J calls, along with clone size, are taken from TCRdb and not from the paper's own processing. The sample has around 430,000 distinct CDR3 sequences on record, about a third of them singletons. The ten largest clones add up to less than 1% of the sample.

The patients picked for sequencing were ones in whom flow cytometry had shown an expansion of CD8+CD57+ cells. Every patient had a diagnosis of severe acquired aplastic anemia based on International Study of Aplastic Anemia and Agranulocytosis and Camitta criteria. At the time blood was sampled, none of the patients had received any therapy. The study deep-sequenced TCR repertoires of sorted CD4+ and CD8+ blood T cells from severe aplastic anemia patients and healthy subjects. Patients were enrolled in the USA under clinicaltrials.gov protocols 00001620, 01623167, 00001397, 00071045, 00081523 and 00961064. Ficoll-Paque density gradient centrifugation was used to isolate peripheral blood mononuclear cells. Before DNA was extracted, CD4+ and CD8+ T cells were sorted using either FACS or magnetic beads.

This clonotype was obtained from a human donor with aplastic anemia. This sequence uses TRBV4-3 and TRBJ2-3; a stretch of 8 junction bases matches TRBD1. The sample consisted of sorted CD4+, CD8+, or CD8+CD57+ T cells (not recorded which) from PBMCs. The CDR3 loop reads CASSWTGQGSDTQYF. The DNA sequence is TGCGCCAGCAGCTGGACCGGACAGGGTTCAGATACGCAGTATTTT.